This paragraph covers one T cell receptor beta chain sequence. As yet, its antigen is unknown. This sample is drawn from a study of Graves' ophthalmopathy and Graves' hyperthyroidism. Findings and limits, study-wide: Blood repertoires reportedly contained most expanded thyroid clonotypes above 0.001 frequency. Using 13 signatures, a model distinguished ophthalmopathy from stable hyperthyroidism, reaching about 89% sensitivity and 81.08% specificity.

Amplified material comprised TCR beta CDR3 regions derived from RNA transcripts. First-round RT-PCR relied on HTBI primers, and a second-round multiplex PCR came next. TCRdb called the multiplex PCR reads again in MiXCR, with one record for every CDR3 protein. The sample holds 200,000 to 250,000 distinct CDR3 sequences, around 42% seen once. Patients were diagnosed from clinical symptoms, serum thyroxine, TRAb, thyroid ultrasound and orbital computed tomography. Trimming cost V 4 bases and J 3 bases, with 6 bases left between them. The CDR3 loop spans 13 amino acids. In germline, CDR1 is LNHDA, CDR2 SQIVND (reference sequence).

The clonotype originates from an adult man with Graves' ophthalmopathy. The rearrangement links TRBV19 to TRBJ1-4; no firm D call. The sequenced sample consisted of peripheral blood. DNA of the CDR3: TGTGCCAGTAGTAGCCAGGCTAATGAAAAACTGTTTTTT. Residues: CASSSQANEKLFF.